These T cell receptor beta chains were read from a single sample in a study of Graves' ophthalmopathy and Graves' hyperthyroidism. One entry per CDR3 protein, called by TCRdb with MiXCR from the multiplex PCR reads. Of around 1.1 million distinct CDR3 sequences detected, roughly 35% appear once; the ten largest clones hold around 10%. The sample was peripheral blood or thyroid tissue (not recorded which). Receptor source: an adult man with Graves' hyperthyroidism. CDR3s include the opening cysteine and the closing phenylalanine or tryptophan. Fields, in order: D gene, V gene, J gene, CDR3 length, clone size, CDR3 protein, CDR3 DNA. A D gene is named only where the DNA matches it firmly. Part of the rows lack a size; the others show once, few, many or a class for expanded clones.

TRBD2	TRBV4-1	TRBJ2-7	14	-	CASRRAGGEYEQYF	TGCGCCAGCAGGAGAGCGGGAGGAGAGTACGAGCAGTACTTC
-	TRBV2	TRBJ2-7	15	many	CASMAQTGGGYEQYF	TGTGCCAGCATGGCCCAAACAGGGGGGGGTTACGAGCAGTACTTC
TRBD2	TRBV9	TRBJ2-1	12	-	CASSGSGVEQFF	TGTGCCAGCAGCGGGAGCGGGGTCGAGCAGTTCTTC
TRBD1	TRBV29-1	TRBJ2-7	14	-	CSARDRGHSDEQYF	TGCAGTGCTAGGGACAGGGGACATAGCGACGAGCAGTACTTC
-	TRBV7-2	TRBJ2-5	14	once	CASSALGGGETQYF	TGTGCCAGCAGCGCCTTGGGGGGTGGTGAGACCCAGTACTTC
-	TRBV11-3	TRBJ1-4	15	-	CASSLRVTTNEKLFF	TGTGCCAGCAGCCTCAGGGTTACAACTAATGAAAAACTGTTTTTT
TRBD2	TRBV7-2	TRBJ2-3	16	-	CASSSHSGSVGDTQYF	TGTGCCAGCAGCTCGCATAGCGGGAGTGTGGGGGATACGCAGTATTTT
TRBD1	TRBV20-1	TRBJ2-7	12	few	CSATRGTEEQYF	TGCAGTGCTACCAGGGGGACGGAGGAGCAGTACTTC
-	TRBV7-8	TRBJ1-2	15	-	CASSLGWGTNYGYTF	TGTGCCAGCAGCTTAGGTTGGGGTACAAACTATGGCTACACCTTC
-	TRBV6-5	TRBJ2-2	14	few	CASRTVAGTGELFF	TGTGCCAGCAGGACCGTGGCAGGGACCGGGGAGCTGTTTTTT
TRBD1	TRBV12-3/TRBV12-4	TRBJ1-5	14	many	CASSQDRADQPQHF	TGTGCCAGCAGTCAGGACAGGGCGGATCAGCCCCAGCATTTT
-	TRBV12-3/TRBV12-4	TRBJ2-7	12	many	CASSPASYEQYF	TGCGCCAGCAGTCCGGCATCCTACGAGCAGTACTTC
-	TRBV11-2	TRBJ1-2	14	-	CASSASGNNYGYTF	TGTGCCAGCAGCGCCTCCGGGAATAACTATGGCTACACCTTC
-	TRBV19	TRBJ1-4	13	many	CASSISGNEKLFF	TGTGCCAGTAGTATTAGCGGAAATGAAAAACTGTTTTTT
-	TRBV4-2	TRBJ2-7	13	-	CAISQVEGDEQYF	TGTGCCATCAGCCAAGTTGAAGGGGACGAGCAGTACTTC
TRBD1	TRBV10-2	TRBJ1-6	15	-	CASSASGTDHSPLHF	TGCGCCAGCAGTGCGTCGGGGACAGACCATTCACCCCTCCACTTT
-	TRBV20-1	TRBJ2-7	16	many	CSASPVLGGTSYEQYF	TGCAGTGCTAGCCCCGTTTTAGGGGGGACGAGCTACGAGCAGTACTTC